This T cell receptor beta chain was retrieved from a study of human T cells and chemical hapten exposure. This clonotype was detected only a few times. Indicated time point: pre-sensitization, week 0. The treatment here: therapeutic diphenylcyclopropenone sensitization with weekly scalp DPC. MiXCR, run by TCRdb on the RACE reads, gives a single entry per CDR3 protein. The repertoire holds about 250,000 distinct CDR3 sequences, with around 7% as singletons. The receptor's source is a man between 18 and 35 years old with alopecia areata. Some clones in this sample may be carry-over from other donors' samples. The material sequenced was whole blood, taken in connection with sensitization to the hapten diphenylcyclopropenone (DPC).

The CDR3 protein is CASSPEYTLADGYTF. The DNA for the CDR3 is TGCGCCAGCAGCCCCGAATATACTTTGGCAGATGGCTACACCTTC. V and J are TRBV5-1 and TRBJ1-2; D is unresolved. Per the germline V gene, CDR1 is SGHRS and CDR2 is YFSETQ. The V end lost 4 bases, the J end lost 6 bases, and 19 bases lay between the germline ends. The CDR3 has 15 amino acids.